These T cell receptor beta chains were read from a single sample in a study of T cells expressing NK-cell markers. Using the 5' RACE reads, TCRdb records one entry per CDR3 protein without DNA. The repertoire table contains about 260,000 distinct CDR3 sequences. The sequencing input was blood T cells: a sorted CD56 or NKG2C T cell subset, CD4+ or CD8+ T cells, or bulk PBMC T cells (not recorded which). Every receptor here comes from a woman between 18 and 70 years old in good health. Each CDR3 is given with its conserved first and last residue.

J: TRBJ2-1
V: TRBV3-1
CDR3: CASSQVYQEQFF

J: TRBJ2-1
V: TRBV4-3
CDR3: CASSQDGRSGEQFF

J: TRBJ2-5
V: TRBV10-3
CDR3: CAISGAGEYQRTQYF

J: TRBJ2-7
V: TRBV20-1
CDR3: CSARGTSGRNEQYF

J: TRBJ2-7
V: TRBV6-1
CDR3: CASSITPTGYEQYF

J: TRBJ2-1
V: TRBV4-3
CDR3: CASSQGGDSYNEQFF

J: TRBJ2-5
V: TRBV12-3/TRBV12-4
CDR3: CASSFRSGEETQYF

J: TRBJ2-3
V: TRBV12-3/TRBV12-4
CDR3: CASSGSRAGTRTDTQYF

J: TRBJ2-2
V: TRBV6-1
CDR3: CASSEVWGLNTGELFF

J: TRBJ1-1
V: TRBV19
CDR3: CASRELTGTSNTEAFF

J: TRBJ2-1
V: TRBV20-1
CDR3: CSARSRQYNEQFF